This is a list of T cell receptor beta chains from one sample in a study of graft-versus-host responses after intestinal transplantation. Clones were read by immunoSEQ multiplex PCR, and TCRdb kept only the in-frame ones, dropping some. The sample shows some 27,000 clones, approximately 93% of them seen only once. Sequenced material: PBMCs, taken 18 days after transplant. All receptors come from a human patient who received an intestinal transplant, so some T cells may come from the graft donor. CDR3s include the opening cysteine and the closing phenylalanine or tryptophan. A D gene is named only where the DNA matches it firmly. Only some rows state a clone size, as once, few, many or a class for expanded clones.

cdr3_aa,cdr3_nt,d_call,j_call,v_call,clone_size
CASRRGNTEAFF,TGCGCCAGCAGAAGGGGGAACACTGAAGCTTTCTTT,-,TRBJ1-1,TRBV5-1,-
CASSPRYLLPGYTF,TGTGCCAGCAGCCCGAGATATTTGCTACCGGGCTACACCTTC,-,TRBJ1-2,TRBV11-2,-
CASSYRYQPQHF,TGTGCCAGCAGTTACCGGTATCAGCCCCAGCATTTT,-,TRBJ1-5,TRBV6-5,-
CASSEAGWKTMPGYTF,TGTGCCAGCAGTGAAGCGGGGTGGAAAACAATGCCTGGCTACACCTTC,-,TRBJ1-2,TRBV6-1,-
CASSALASNTGELFF,TGTGCCAGCAGTGCCCTAGCTTCGAACACCGGGGAGCTGTTTTTT,-,TRBJ2-2,TRBV6-6,-
CASSQIGGKERSPGPRNYGYTF,TGCGCCAGCAGCCAAATAGGAGGCAAGGAGAGGTCTCCGGGGCCTCGGAACTATGGCTACACCTTC,-,TRBJ1-2,TRBV4-1,-
CASSPRAGGTRGELFF,TGCGCCAGCAGCCCCCGAGCGGGGGGCACGAGAGGGGAGCTGTTTTTT,TRBD2,TRBJ2-2,TRBV5-1,-
CSVESQGKNTIYF,TGCAGCGTTGAGTCCCAGGGTAAAAACACCATATATTTT,-,TRBJ1-3,TRBV29-1,-
CASSEGGPNTEAFF,TGTGCCAGCAGTGAAGGAGGCCCGAACACTGAAGCTTTCTTT,-,TRBJ1-1,TRBV6-1,-
CASSLTTPISTDTQYF,TGTGCCAGCAGTTTGACCACCCCCATCAGCACAGATACGCAGTATTTT,-,TRBJ2-3,TRBV27,-
CASSFPGGPPLGQYF,TGTGCCAGCAGCTTCCCGGGCGGTCCACCCCTGGGGCAGTATTTT,-,TRBJ2-3,TRBV7-9,-
CASSLAGRGEQFF,TGTGCCAGCAGCTTAGCGGGACGTGGAGAGCAGTTCTTC,-,TRBJ2-1,TRBV7-9,-
CASREHPLSYGYTF,TGTGCCAGCAGGGAACACCCTCTCTCTTATGGCTACACCTTC,-,TRBJ1-2,TRBV6-4,-
CASSLTQFDTQYF,TGTGCCAGCAGCTTAACCCAGTTTGATACGCAGTATTTT,-,TRBJ2-3,TRBV7-3,-
CASSGGITDTQYF,TGTGCCAGCAGCGGCGGGATCACAGATACGCAGTATTTT,-,TRBJ2-3,TRBV9,-
CASSLADGYEQYF,TGTGCCAGCAGCTTAGCGGACGGCTACGAGCAGTACTTC,-,TRBJ2-7,TRBV7-9,-
CASSSGLRFEETQYF,TGTGCCAGCAGCTCGGGACTAAGATTTGAAGAGACCCAGTACTTC,TRBD2,TRBJ2-5,TRBV5-4,-
CASSFSEVYEQYF,TGTGCCAGCAGTTTCTCGGAAGTATACGAGCAGTACTTC,-,TRBJ2-7,TRBV6-1,-
CASSPSRGMNTEAFF,TGCGCCAGCAGCCCAAGCCGGGGCATGAACACTGAAGCTTTCTTT,-,TRBJ1-1,TRBV4-1,-
CASTPGQIYGYTF,TGTGCCAGCACTCCGGGACAGATATATGGCTACACCTTC,TRBD1,TRBJ1-2,TRBV18,-
CASSFSRGYYEQYF,TGTGCCAGCAGCTTTAGCAGGGGGTACTACGAGCAGTACTTC,TRBD1,TRBJ2-7,TRBV5-8,-
CASSVTSGASLGTGELFF,TGTGCCAGCAGTGTGACTAGCGGGGCCTCCTTGGGAACCGGGGAGCTGTTTTTT,TRBD2,TRBJ2-2,TRBV6-1,-
CASSYQGAGDQETQYF,TGTGCCAGCAGTTATCAGGGGGCGGGGGACCAAGAGACCCAGTACTTC,-,TRBJ2-5,TRBV6-5,-
CASSPDHTPTRGYGYTF,TGTGCCAGCAGCCCTGACCATACACCTACCCGGGGCTATGGCTACACCTTC,-,TRBJ1-2,TRBV9,-
CASRGEGDSPLHF,TGCGCCAGCAGAGGGGAGGGGGATTCACCCCTCCACTTT,-,TRBJ1-6,TRBV5-1,-
CAWSVYDNQPQHF,TGTGCCTGGAGTGTATATGATAATCAGCCCCAGCATTTT,-,TRBJ1-5,TRBV30,once
CASSLVGTGGGMSTDTQYF,TGCGCCAGCAGCTTGGTGGGGACTGGCGGGGGGATGAGCACAGATACGCAGTATTTT,TRBD2,TRBJ2-3,TRBV5-1,-
CASSLQGSREQFF,TGTGCCAGCAGTTTACAGGGTTCGAGGGAGCAGTTCTTC,-,TRBJ2-1,TRBV27,-
CATTNGAFSGNTIYF,TGTGCCACCACGAACGGGGCTTTTTCTGGAAACACCATATATTTT,-,TRBJ1-3,TRBV6-5,-
CASSLNVAGETQYF,TGTGCCAGCAGCTTAAATGTAGCCGGGGAGACCCAGTACTTC,-,TRBJ2-5,TRBV7-9,-
CASSQDMDNSNQPQHF,TGTGCCAGCAGCCAAGATATGGACAATAGCAATCAGCCCCAGCATTTT,-,TRBJ1-5,TRBV4-2,-
CASSRQGVETQYF,TGTGCCAGCAGCCGACAGGGGGTGGAGACCCAGTACTTC,TRBD1,TRBJ2-5,TRBV5-8,-